One and the same sample provided the 32 T cell receptor beta chains below, sequenced in a study of blood T cell repertoires in COVID-19. Measured with immunoSEQ multiplex PCR; TCRdb has only the in-frame clones, and not every one. This sample has about 59,000 clones; 70% to 85% occur once, and the top ten carry approximately 3.4%. The sequencing sample was made of peripheral blood. All receptors come from a man aged 55 to 69 with acute or convalescent COVID-19.

The chain recombines TRBV27 with TRBJ2-1, with TRBD2 matching 9 bases. Germline trimming cut 5 bases from V and 2 bases from J; bases unmatched to any gene: 4. This CDR3 has 15 residues. The germline V gene encodes CDR1 MNHEY and CDR2 SMNVEV (reference sequence). CDR3 protein: CASSPRTSAYNEQFF. Written as DNA, the CDR3 is TGTGCCAGCAGTCCCAGGACTAGCGCCTACAATGAGCAGTTCTTC.

The V call is TRBV5-1, the J call TRBJ1-2; TRBD1 matches 9 bases. The CDR3 totals 12 residues. CDR1 and CDR2 (germline): SGHRS, YFSETQ. J lost 10 bases, V lost 2 bases, and 3 bases had no gene match. In nucleotides, the CDR3 is TGCGCCAGCAGCTTCCGGGACAGGGACTACACCTTC. It specifies CASSFRDRDYTF.

The chain uses TRBV5-4 and TRBJ2-2; weak D call: TRBD1 (5 bases). Trimming removed 1 base at V and 7 bases at J, with 8 bases between. This CDR3 has 13 residues. CDR1 SGHNT and CDR2 YYREEE come from the germline V gene (reference sequence). CDR3 DNA sequence: TGTGCCAGCAGCTTGAGGGGCAGCGGGGAGCTGTTTTTT. Protein: CASSLRGSGELFF. Full variable domain (missing parts from reference TRBV5-4 and TRBJ2-2): ETGVTQSPTHLIKTRGQQVTLRCSSQSGHNTVSWYQQALGQGPQFIFQYYREEENGRGNFPPRFSGLQFPNYSSELNVNALELDDSALYLCASSLRGSGELFFGEGSRLTVL.

The chain is built from TRBV5-1 and TRBJ1-2; D is undetermined. Germline CDR1 and CDR2: SGHRS and YFSETQ. The CDR3 totals 12 residues. The V end was cut by 2 bases, the J end by 7 bases, with 9 bases between. The CDR3 DNA sequence: TGCGCCAGCAGCTTCTCACAGACTGGCTACACCTTC. It yields the protein CASSFSQTGYTF.

The chain combines TRBV6-2 or TRBV6-3 with TRBJ2-5, with 15 bases aligning to TRBD2. V trimming: 4 bases; J trimming: 5 bases; junction bases outside the gene matches: 14. The V gene's germline CDR1 is MNHEY and CDR2 SVGEGT. CDR3 size: 19 residues. The CDR3 loop reads CASSFDPGLAGGPRETQYF. The CDR3 bases are TGTGCCAGCAGTTTCGATCCCGGACTAGCGGGAGGGCCAAGGGAGACCCAGTACTTC.

J is TRBJ1-1 and V is TRBV5-4; a possible D gene is TRBD1 (5 bases). Trimming stripped 3 bases from V and 7 bases from J, with 28 bases between. CDR1 is SGHNT, CDR2 YYREEE, per germline (reference sequence). The CDR3 contains 18 residues. The CDR3 nucleotides are TGTGCCAGCAGCTCAGCCCACACGGGGGGACTTTTAGGGAGTGAAGCTTTCTTT. Its protein product is CASSSAHTGGLLGSEAFF.

CDR3 nucleotides: TGTGCCTGGAGTGTATATTATGGCTACACCTTC. It encodes CAWSVYYGYTF. The chain is built from TRBV30 and TRBJ1-2; D is unclear. The CDR3 is 11 amino acids. From germline, CDR1 is GTSNPN and CDR2 SVGIG (reference sequence). Trimming shortened V by 0 bases and J by 5 bases, and 4 bases separated the two germline ends.

The rearrangement uses TRBV28 and TRBJ1-2; D gene uncertain. Trimming shortened V by 5 bases and J by 8 bases, and 18 bases separated the two germline ends. The CDR3 is 14 amino acids. Germline V gene lookup returns CDR1 MDHEN and CDR2 SYDVKM. The CDR3 sequence: CASSPFGRTHGYTF. The DNA of the CDR3 is TGTGCCAGCAGTCCCTTTGGGCGTACACACGGCTACACCTTC.

The V call is TRBV11-3, the J call TRBJ1-6; D remains ambiguous. This CDR3 contains 13 residues. Trimming took 1 base from V and 9 from J, leaving 7 bases between them. In germline, CDR1 is SGHNT, CDR2 YENEEA. As DNA, the CDR3 is TGTGCCAGCAGCTTAGCTGTCGGTTCACCCCTCCACTTT. It encodes CASSLAVGSPLHF.

This clone showed up just once. This sequence joins TRBV28 and TRBJ1-4; TRBD1 agrees at 7 bases. The V gene end was trimmed by 3 bases and the J gene end by 10 bases; junction bases not matched to a gene: 8. From germline, CDR1 is MDHEN and CDR2 SYDVKM. The CDR3 is 14 residues long. Here the CDR3 DNA reads TGTGCCAGCAGTTTCTTGGACTCAGGGGGAAAACTGTTTTTT. This sequence encodes CASSFLDSGGKLFF.

This chain uses TRBV18 with TRBJ1-2; 7 nucleotides align to TRBD1. Unmatched junction bases numbered 4, after V lost 8 bases and J lost 4 bases. This CDR3 has 12 amino acids. The germline CDR1 and CDR2 sequences are KGHSH and LQKENI. This CDR3 is CASATGSYGYTF. The CDR3 bases are TGTGCCAGCGCGACAGGGAGCTATGGCTACACCTTC.

The chain is built from TRBV3-1 (or the pseudogene TRBV3-2) and TRBJ1-5; D is ambiguous. The CDR3 consists of 12 residues. From germline, CDR1 is LGHDT and CDR2 YNNKEL (reference sequence). V lost 6 bases and J lost 6, with 9 bases in between. The CDR3, as DNA: TGTGCCAGCAGTCTCGGAGGTCAGCCCCAGCATTTT. The encoded protein is CASSLGGQPQHF.

The chain uses TRBV28 and TRBJ1-5; TRBD1 is a possible D gene (5 bases). Germline V gene lookup returns CDR1 MDHEN and CDR2 SYDVKM. The CDR3 contains 13 residues. The germline V and J ends were trimmed by 7 bases and 3 bases, with 10 bases remaining between them. CDR3 bases: TGTGCCAGCATGTCAGGGCCCAATCAGCCCCAGCATTTT. It codes for CASMSGPNQPQHF. The full variable domain, completed using reference TRBV28 and TRBJ1-5, is DVKVTQSSRYLVKRTGEKVFLECVQDMDHENMFWYRQDPGLGLRLIYFSYDVKMKEKGDIPEGYSVSREKKERFSLILESASTNQTSMYLCASMSGPNQPQHFGDGTRLSIL.

The chain is built from TRBV3-1 (or the pseudogene TRBV3-2) and TRBJ1-1; D gene ambiguous. V was clipped by 0 bases and J by 1 base, with 15 bases between them. Germline V gene data show CDR1 as LGHDT and CDR2 as YNNKEL (reference sequence). The CDR3 contains 17 residues. The CDR3 DNA is TGTGCCAGCAGCCAAGACATTACACCCAGGTGGAACACTGAAGCTTTCTTT. This gives the protein CASSQDITPRWNTEAFF.

This clone was detected once. Compared with germline, one end of the junction differs, possibly owing to a read error. The chain combines TRBV7-3 with TRBJ2-7; 9 bases line up with TRBD2. The CDR3 covers 15 residues. CDR1 SGHTA and CDR2 FQGTGA come from the germline V gene. As DNA, the CDR3 is TGTGCCAGCAGATTTAGCGGGAGCGGCTCCCACGAGCAGTACTTC. It encodes CASRFSGSGSHEQYF. Complete variable domain (other parts from reference TRBV7-3 and TRBJ2-7): GAGVSQTPSNKVTEKGKYVELRCDPISGHTALYWYRQSLGQGPEFLIYFQGTGAADDSGLPNDRFFAVRPEGSVSTLKIQRTERGDSAVYLCASRFSGSGSHEQYFGPGTRLTVT.

The chain joins TRBV5-6 to TRBJ2-7, with D possibly TRBD1 on 5 matching bases. Germline CDR1 is SGHDT and CDR2 is YYEEEE. V was trimmed by 2 bases and J by 3 bases, leaving 9 bases between them. The CDR3 runs to 13 residues. CDR3 in DNA: TGTGCCAGCAGCTTCGGTACAGGCTACGAGCAGTACTTC. Amino acids: CASSFGTGYEQYF.

The V gene is TRBV24-1, the J gene TRBJ1-1; D remains ambiguous. With 3 bases removed from V and 1 base from J, the gap between germline ends came to 8 bases. CDR3 length equals 14 residues. CDR1 and CDR2 (germline): KGHDR, SFDVKD. CDR3 protein: CATSDSDTNTEAFF. DNA for the CDR3: TGTGCCACCAGTGATAGTGACACGAACACTGAAGCTTTCTTT.

The genes are TRBV5-1 and TRBJ2-1; D possibly corresponds to TRBD2 (6 bases). The CDR3 loop spans 15 amino acids. With 1 base removed from V and 2 bases from J, the gap between germline ends came to 10 bases. CDR1 is SGHRS and CDR2 is YFSETQ in the germline V gene. In DNA form, the CDR3 reads TGCGCCAGCAGCTTGTCGGGAGACACCTACAATGAGCAGTTCTTC. Protein sequence: CASSLSGDTYNEQFF.

This clone has just a few counts. The chain has TRBV6-6 and TRBJ1-4; D is possibly TRBD1 (5 bases). The CDR3 has 15 residues. The V gene's germline CDR1 is MNHNY and CDR2 SVGAGI (reference sequence). Trimming left V 2 bases short and J 7 bases short, with 14 bases between. The chain's CDR3 is CASSYPTGRGEKLFF. DNA of the CDR3: TGTGCCAGCAGTTACCCAACTGGGAGGGGTGAAAAACTGTTTTTT.

Only a few counts were recorded for this clone. The V call is TRBV19, the J call TRBJ1-2; D not certain. The V and J ends lost 3 bases and 8 bases respectively, with 22 bases between them. Germline CDR1 LNHDA, CDR2 SQIVND (reference sequence). This CDR3 is built from 16 residues. CDR3 coding DNA: TGTGCCAGTAGTATCGGAACTCGTTCGGGAAGATACGGCTACACCTTC. Protein sequence: CASSIGTRSGRYGYTF. The full variable domain, rest sourced from reference TRBV19 and TRBJ1-2, is DGGITQSPKYLFRKEGQNVTLSCEQNLNHDAMYWYRQDPGQGLRLIYYSQIVNDFQKGDIAEGYSVSREKKESFPLTVTSAQKNPTAFYLCASSIGTRSGRYGYTFGSGTRLTVV.

In this sample, this clone turned up a few times. CDR3 protein: CASSPLAGGEYEQYF. In DNA form, the CDR3 reads TGCGCCAGCAGCCCACTAGCGGGAGGGGAATACGAGCAGTACTTC. The chain combines TRBV5-1 with TRBJ2-7; 13 bases map to TRBD2. The germline V gene has CDR1 SGHRS and CDR2 YFSETQ. The CDR3 has 15 amino acids. The junction had 5 bases not matched to a gene; V was cut back by 4 bases and J by 4 bases.

This clone was recorded a few times. The rearrangement uses TRBV28 and TRBJ1-2; D uncertain. Trimming removed 6 bases from V and 5 bases from J, with 7 bases in between. Germline lookup yields CDR1 MDHEN and CDR2 SYDVKM. The CDR3 is 11 amino acids. For the CDR3, the DNA is TGTGCCAGCAGACTCCCTTATGGCTACACCTTC. Translation gives CASRLPYGYTF.

The V gene is TRBV28, the J gene TRBJ1-4; 7 nucleotides align to TRBD1. Trimming removed 4 bases from V and 7 bases from J; junction bases left unmatched: 6. The germline V gene has CDR1 MDHEN and CDR2 SYDVKM. The CDR3 spans 14 residues. CDR3 sequence (DNA): TGTGCCAGCAGTTCGACAGGGATAGTTGAAAAACTGTTTTTT. It translates to CASSSTGIVEKLFF.

The gene calls are TRBV15 and TRBJ1-3, with a tentative D call TRBD1 (5 bases). CDR3 size: 15 residues. The V end was cut by 6 bases, the J end by 4 bases, with 16 bases between. Germline CDR1 LNHNV, CDR2 YYDKDF (reference sequence). The CDR3 coding sequence is TGTGCCACCAGTTTCGACCCAGGGTCGGGAAACACCATATATTTT. Translated, it gives CATSFDPGSGNTIYF.

This clone was seen only a few times. The rearrangement uses TRBV3-1 (or the pseudogene TRBV3-2) and TRBJ1-1; no definite D call. Germline CDR1 reads LGHDT; CDR2 reads YNNKEL (reference sequence). V was shortened by 6 bases and J by 4 bases, with 12 bases between the two germline ends. The CDR3 spans 13 residues. For the CDR3, the DNA is TGTGCCAGCAGAGAGGGAGGGAGCACTGAAGCTTTCTTT. Protein sequence: CASREGGSTEAFF.

CDR3 sequence reads: CASSRNIGGEQFF. In nucleotides, the CDR3 is TGTGCCAGCAGTCGGAATATAGGGGGTGAGCAGTTCTTC. V and J are TRBV6-2 or TRBV6-3 and TRBJ2-1; D is possibly TRBD1 (6 bases). V gave up 5 bases and J gave up 9 bases, with 14 bases separating them. CDR1 and CDR2 (germline): MNHEY, SVGEGT. CDR3 length: 13 residues.

CDR3 residues: CASSLLLAGTPYEQYF. CDR3 DNA sequence: TGTGCCAGCAGTTTACTGCTAGCGGGTACCCCCTACGAGCAGTACTTC. The V gene is TRBV27, the J gene TRBJ2-7, with 8 bases matching TRBD2. From germline, CDR1 is MNHEY and CDR2 SMNVEV (reference sequence). CDR3 size: 16 residues. J gave up 2 bases and V 2 bases, and 8 bases lay outside the gene matches.

The chain employs TRBV4-3 and TRBJ1-1; D unresolved. The V gene's germline CDR1 is LGHNA and CDR2 YSLEER. The CDR3 is made up of 18 amino acids. V lost 0 bases, J lost 4 bases, and 21 bases lay in between. CDR3 sequence: CASSQDVPVSTPGTEAFF. The CDR3 nucleotides read TGCGCCAGCAGCCAAGATGTTCCAGTGTCTACGCCGGGCACTGAAGCTTTCTTT.

This clone was detected a few times. The chain combines TRBV3-1 (or the pseudogene TRBV3-2) with TRBJ2-7, with D tentatively TRBD2 (5 bases). The CDR3 extends over 13 amino acids. V dropped 0 bases and J dropped 6 bases, with 9 bases sitting between them. The germline V gene encodes CDR1 LGHDT and CDR2 YNNKEL (reference sequence). CDR3 nucleotides: TGTGCCAGCAGCCAAGATAGAGGGATCGAGCAGTACTTC. Translated: CASSQDRGIEQYF.

In DNA form, the CDR3 reads TGTGCCAGCAGCTTAGATGCCAACATGAACACTGAAGCTTTCTTT. This translates into CASSLDANMNTEAFF. The chain has TRBV7-9 and TRBJ1-1; D unclear. V lost 1 base, J lost 0 bases, and 9 bases lay in between. The CDR3 is 15 residues long. Germline CDR1 SEHNR, CDR2 FQNEAQ (reference sequence).

V and J are TRBV24-1 and TRBJ2-2, with D possibly matching TRBD2 (6 bases). Per the germline V gene, CDR1 is KGHDR and CDR2 is SFDVKD. Trimming left V 11 bases short and J 3 bases short, with 9 bases between. The CDR3 length is 12 residues. CDR3 sequence: CAIRGDTGELFF. CDR3 coding DNA: TGTGCCATCCGCGGGGACACCGGGGAGCTGTTTTTT.

The chain has TRBV5-4 and TRBJ2-2; 7 bases fit TRBD2. The CDR3 contains 15 residues. V shed 2 bases, J shed 7 bases, and the junction held 8 bases outside the gene matches. Germline CDR1 SGHNT, CDR2 YYREEE (reference sequence). The CDR3 sequence is CASSLGGSANGELFF. In nucleotides, the CDR3 is TGTGCCAGCAGCTTAGGCGGGAGTGCGAACGGGGAGCTGTTTTTT.